This passage covers 29 T cell receptor beta chains from one sample sequenced in a study of T cell responses to AZD1222 COVID-19 vaccine. Profiled with immunoSEQ multiplex PCR; TCRdb holds only in-frame clones, not every one. The sample holds about 100,000 clones, 85% to 90% seen once. This specimen was peripheral blood, taken 28 days after the second AZD1222 dose. Receptors originate from an adult who received the AZD1222 COVID-19 vaccine.

CDR3 loop: CASSLKRAEAFF. The CDR3 DNA sequence: TGTGCCAGCAGTTTAAAGCGGGCTGAAGCTTTCTTT. V gene TRBV12-3 or TRBV12-4 combines with J gene TRBJ1-1; D not resolved. The CDR3 runs 12 residues. V lost 2 bases, J lost 6 bases, and 7 bases lay in between.

V is TRBV6-5 and J is TRBJ1-5; D not certain. The germline CDR1 and CDR2 sequences are MNHEY and SVGAGI. This CDR3 is 15 amino acids long. The V end was cut by 2 bases, the J end by 0 bases, with 8 bases between. CDR3 sequence reads: CASSYDRNSNQPQHF. The DNA for the CDR3 is TGTGCCAGCAGTTACGACCGGAATAGCAATCAGCCCCAGCATTTT.

The chain couples TRBV6-5 to TRBJ1-1; 7 nucleotides align to TRBD1. The J segment lost 8 bases and the V segment lost 7 bases, leaving 7 bases of the junction unmatched. There are 12 residues in the CDR3. Per germline, CDR1 MNHEY and CDR2 SVGAGI. CDR3 amino acids: CASTSPGQEAFF. CDR3 DNA sequence: TGTGCCAGCACCTCCCCGGGACAGGAAGCTTTCTTT.

This sequence joins TRBV3-1 (or the pseudogene TRBV3-2) and TRBJ2-7; D is ambiguous. Trimming stripped 0 bases from V and 5 bases from J, with 8 bases between. CDR3 length: 13 residues. CDR1 LGHDT and CDR2 YNNKEL come from the germline V gene (reference sequence). For the CDR3, the DNA is TGTGCCAGCAGCCAAGAAGGGCTGGACGAGCAGTACTTC. The encoded protein is CASSQEGLDEQYF.

This chain uses TRBV6-6 with TRBJ2-7; D remains ambiguous. Deletions cut 6 bases from V and 4 bases from J, with 13 bases between. Germline V gene sequence: CDR1 MNHNY, CDR2 SVGAGI (reference sequence). The CDR3 runs to 13 residues. The CDR3 loop is CASRPGTQYEQYF. CDR3 DNA sequence: TGTGCCAGCAGGCCGGGCACCCAATACGAGCAGTACTTC.

This chain connects TRBV9 to TRBJ2-1; D is undetermined. Germline CDR1 reads SGDLS; CDR2 reads YYNGEE. CDR3 length equals 13 residues. The germline V and J ends were trimmed by 2 bases and 8 bases, with 11 bases remaining between them. For the CDR3, the DNA is TGTGCCAGCAGCGTCGACACTTTGGATGAGCAGTTCTTC. Amino acid sequence: CASSVDTLDEQFF.

CDR3 region: CASSLRNNYGYTF. CDR3 sequence (DNA): TGTGCCAGCAGTTTAAGGAATAACTATGGCTACACCTTC. The V and J genes are TRBV13 and TRBJ1-2, with D unclear. This CDR3 spans 13 amino acids. Trimming pared 6 bases from V and 1 base from J, leaving 9 bases between. CDR1 and CDR2 from the germline V gene are PRHDT and FYEKMQ (reference sequence).

The rearrangement links TRBV4-2 to TRBJ1-4, with no clear D. This CDR3 has 14 residues. V gave up 3 bases and J gave up 6 bases, with 11 bases separating them. Germline loops: CDR1 LGHNA, CDR2 YNFKEQ. The CDR3 coding sequence is TGTGCCAGCAGCCAGTCAGGTTCCTATGAAAAACTGTTTTTT. It is translated as CASSQSGSYEKLFF.

The chain has TRBV6-6 and TRBJ2-7; D possibly corresponds to TRBD1 (5 bases). Germline-derived CDR1 and CDR2 are MNHNY and SVGAGI (reference sequence). Trimming took 0 bases from V and 3 from J, leaving 12 bases between them. This CDR3 has 15 amino acids. This CDR3 is CASSYSLGVGYEQYF. Here the CDR3 DNA reads TGTGCCAGCAGTTACTCGTTAGGGGTCGGCTACGAGCAGTACTTC.

The gene calls are TRBV11-2 and TRBJ1-1; D is unresolved. V was cut by 1 base and J by 9 bases, with 12 bases left in between. The CDR3 has 13 residues. The germline CDR1 and CDR2 sequences are SGHAT and FQNNGV. The CDR3 nucleotides read TGTGCCAGCAGCTTAGGCCCCGAGCCTCAAGCTTTCTTT. Amino acids: CASSLGPEPQAFF.

The chain has TRBV7-8 and TRBJ2-2; D uncertain. Trimming stripped 5 bases from V and 5 bases from J, with 18 bases between. This CDR3 region has 16 residues. Germline lookup yields CDR1 SGHVS and CDR2 FQNEAQ. CDR3 sequence: CASSKARLRWTGELFF. DNA for the CDR3: TGTGCCAGCAGCAAAGCTAGGCTTAGGTGGACCGGGGAGCTGTTTTTT.

The rearrangement links TRBV19 to TRBJ1-1; 8 bases match TRBD1. The CDR3 has 13 residues. CDR1 LNHDA and CDR2 SQIVND come from the germline V gene (reference sequence). The ends lost 6 bases at V and 1 base at J; junction bases unmatched: 1. CDR3 nucleotides: TGTGCCAGTAGAGGACAGGGGAACACTGAAGCTTTCTTT. Its translation is CASRGQGNTEAFF.

This chain connects TRBV7-9 to TRBJ2-3; TRBD1 is a possible D gene (5 bases). Germline-derived CDR1 and CDR2 are SEHNR and FQNEAQ (reference sequence). CDR3 length: 15 amino acids. The germline V and J ends were trimmed by 5 bases and 4 bases, with 16 bases remaining between them. The CDR3 DNA follows: TGTGCCAGCAGCGTCCTAGGGGCTGTCTCAGATACGCAGTATTTT. Amino acids: CASSVLGAVSDTQYF.

The rearrangement links TRBV19 to TRBJ1-1; TRBD1 aligns across 9 bases. This CDR3 contains 16 residues. CDR1 and CDR2 (germline): LNHDA, SQIVND (reference sequence). V shed 4 bases, J shed 6 bases, and the junction held 12 bases outside the gene matches. The CDR3 DNA reads TGTGCCAGTAGTAGACTGTCACTGGGACAGGGCGCTGAAGCTTTCTTT. It specifies CASSRLSLGQGAEAFF.

This chain links TRBV14 with TRBJ1-6, with D maybe TRBD1 (6 bases). Trimming took 0 bases from V and 5 from J, leaving 8 bases between them. Germline V gene data show CDR1 as SGHDN and CDR2 as FVKESK. This CDR3 has 15 amino acids. This chain's CDR3 is CASSQDPGDNSPLHF. In DNA, the CDR3 is TGTGCCAGCAGCCAAGATCCAGGGGATAATTCACCCCTCCACTTT.

CDR3 protein: CASSQYGHQHQPQHF. The CDR3 DNA reads as TGTGCCAGCAGCCAATACGGACACCAGCATCAGCCCCAGCATTTT. The chain couples TRBV21-1 to TRBJ1-5; TRBD1 reflects the table's D call only, with no check against the DNA. TRBV21-1 counts as a pseudogene. The CDR3 is 15 residues long.

The chain links TRBV2 to TRBJ2-7; D is undetermined. CDR1 and CDR2 (germline): SNHLY, FYNNEI. This CDR3 comprises 14 residues. V was trimmed by 3 bases and J by 5 bases, leaving 14 bases between them. The CDR3 coding sequence is TGTGCCAGCAGTGAGGTCCGCCTTGCGAACGAGCAGTACTTC. It encodes CASSEVRLANEQYF.

The V and J genes are TRBV12-3 or TRBV12-4 and TRBJ1-1; possibly TRBD1 for D (6 bases). Trimming took off 6 bases at V and 9 bases at J, with 17 bases between the two ends. This CDR3 contains 13 residues. The CDR3, as DNA: TGTGCCAGCAGCCAAGGACAGTCCACCCAAGCTTTCTTT. Amino acid sequence: CASSQGQSTQAFF.

The V call is TRBV19, the J call TRBJ1-1, with D possibly matching TRBD1 (5 bases). Between the trimmed V and J ends, which lost 3 bases and 3 bases, there was a span of 17 bases. Germline values: CDR1 LNHDA, CDR2 SQIVND (reference sequence). The CDR3 loop spans 16 amino acids. The CDR3 reads CASSIPLRGGDTEAFF. For the CDR3, the DNA is TGTGCCAGTAGTATCCCCCTTCGGGGGGGGGACACTGAAGCTTTCTTT.

The CDR3 DNA is TGTGCCAGCAGCGAGGGACTAGCGGAGACAGATACGCAGTATTTT. Its translation: CASSEGLAETDTQYF. The chain couples TRBV11-3 to TRBJ2-3; 11 positions match TRBD2. The CDR3 runs 15 residues. V dropped 5 bases and J dropped 3; count of bases not matched to a gene: 4. Germline CDR1 SGHNT, CDR2 YENEEA.

The rearrangement uses TRBV27 and TRBJ2-5; 13 positions match TRBD2. Trimming at V came to 4 bases and at J to 4 bases, leaving 9 bases not matched to a gene. The CDR3 consists of 17 residues. Per germline, CDR1 MNHEY and CDR2 SMNVEV (reference sequence). CDR3 sequence (DNA): TGTGCCAGCAGTTCGCTCGGACTAGCGGGGGAAGGAGAGACCCAGTACTTC. Translated, it gives CASSSLGLAGEGETQYF.

The V gene is TRBV29-1, the J gene TRBJ2-7, with 9 nucleotides matching TRBD1. From germline, CDR1 is SQVTM and CDR2 ANQGSEA. V lost 7 bases and J lost 7; bases outside the gene matches: 11. The length of the CDR3 is 13 residues. CDR3 bases: TGCAGCGCGGGGACAGGGAGCCTAGGGGAGCAGTACTTC. Translation gives CSAGTGSLGEQYF.

This chain uses TRBV6-5 with TRBJ2-1, with D possibly called TRBD1 or TRBD2 (5 bases each). The CDR3 sequence is 15 residues long. Germline CDR1 MNHEY, CDR2 SVGAGI. V was clipped by 0 bases and J by 2 bases, with 8 bases between them. The CDR3 DNA reads TGTGCCAGCAGTTACTCTAGAGGGGCCTACAATGAGCAGTTCTTC. Residues: CASSYSRGAYNEQFF.

The gene calls are TRBV6-5 and TRBJ1-1; no clear D. CDR3 length: 13 residues. Trimming left V 6 bases short and J 4 bases short, with 12 bases between. The germline V gene encodes CDR1 MNHEY and CDR2 SVGAGI. This CDR3 is CASRPPKSTEAFF. In nucleotides, the CDR3 is TGTGCCAGCAGGCCCCCAAAGAGCACTGAAGCTTTCTTT.

The count of this clone is one. The rearrangement uses TRBV27 and TRBJ2-7; TRBD2 matches at 7 bases. This CDR3 spans 14 amino acids. Germline V gene sequence: CDR1 MNHEY, CDR2 SMNVEV (reference sequence). V lost 3 bases and J lost 5; bases outside the gene matches: 7. The CDR3 loop is CASSLVGGSDEQYF. The CDR3 DNA reads TGTGCCAGCAGTTTGGTCGGCGGGAGCGACGAGCAGTACTTC.

The genes are TRBV4-2 and TRBJ1-5; D is unresolved. Trimming pared 4 bases from V and 6 bases from J, leaving 10 bases between. The germline gives CDR1 LGHNA, CDR2 YNFKEQ. This CDR3 region has 13 residues. The CDR3 nucleotides read TGTGCCAGCAGCCCTGATTCGATTCAGCCCCAGCATTTT. Its translation: CASSPDSIQPQHF.

This clone was seen only once. This chain links TRBV3-1 (or the pseudogene TRBV3-2) with TRBJ1-1, with D possibly matching TRBD1 (6 bases). The length of the CDR3 is 15 residues. Germline CDR1 and CDR2: LGHDT and YNNKEL (reference sequence). The V and J ends lost 4 bases and 1 base respectively, with 13 bases between them. CDR3 sequence reads: CASSPGGRENTEAFF. The CDR3 DNA is TGTGCCAGCAGCCCGGGGGGCAGGGAGAACACTGAAGCTTTCTTT.

About this clone itself: At the DNA level, this CDR3 is encoded by other sequences in the same sample as well. The V and J genes are TRBV27 and TRBJ1-2; a possible D gene is TRBD1 (6 bases). V lost 8 bases and J 2 bases, leaving 12 bases between the germline ends. This CDR3 has 13 residues. CDR1 is MNHEY, CDR2 SMNVEV, per germline (reference sequence). In nucleotides, the CDR3 is TGTGCCAGCGGGAGGACAGCCAACTATGGCTACACCTTC. Residues: CASGRTANYGYTF.

A few counts support this clone. The CDR3 here is CASSRGPQDPLYGYTF. In DNA, the CDR3 is TGTGCCAGCAGTCGAGGACCACAGGATCCCCTTTATGGCTACACCTTC. This chain connects TRBV6-6 to TRBJ1-2, with D perhaps TRBD1 (5 bases). Germline CDR1 MNHNY, CDR2 SVGAGI (reference sequence). The length of the CDR3 is 16 residues. Deletions cut 5 bases from V and 5 bases from J, with 21 bases between.